Each of the 21 T cell receptor beta chains below was sequenced from the same sample in a study of cytomegalovirus exposure and HLA in healthy donors. In the PCR, 60 Vbeta and 13 Jbeta primers were used. Assay used: immunoSEQ multiplex PCR; TCRdb lists only in-frame clones, some missing. The sample contains about 120,000 clones, roughly 71% of which appear only once. The sequencing input was PBMCs. These receptors were collected from a woman aged 40 to 50 in good health and CMV-seropositive.

The chain carries TRBV6-5 and TRBJ1-6; D might be TRBD1 (6 bases). Trimming cost V 6 bases and J 5 bases, with 14 bases left between them. The germline CDR1 and CDR2 sequences are MNHEY and SVGAGI. The CDR3 runs to 15 residues. The CDR3 sequence: CASSRRTVNNSPLHF. For the CDR3, the DNA is TGTGCCAGCAGCCGACGGACAGTCAATAATTCACCCCTCCACTTT.

V usage is TRBV7-9 and J usage is TRBJ1-2; 11 bases are shared with TRBD1. CDR3 length: 15 amino acids. Trimming cost V 5 bases and J 2 bases; bases outside gene matches: 4. Germline assignment: CDR1 SEHNR and CDR2 FQNEAQ (reference sequence). The DNA of the CDR3 is TGTGCCAGCAGCGGACAGGGGGCCGCAAACTATGGCTACACCTTC. This sequence encodes CASSGQGAANYGYTF.

The table lists this clone with a few counts. The J gene is TRBJ2-1, the V gene TRBV19, with TRBD2 as a possible D gene (6 bases). The germline V gene has CDR1 LNHDA and CDR2 SQIVND (reference sequence). V was shortened by 6 bases and J by 0 bases, with 9 bases between the two germline ends. The CDR3 extends over 14 amino acids. Written as DNA, the CDR3 is TGTGCCAGTAGGGAGGGCAGCTCCTACAATGAGCAGTTCTTC. It is translated as CASREGSSYNEQFF.

This chain connects TRBV19 to TRBJ1-3; tentative D call: TRBD1 (5 bases). CDR3 size: 16 residues. V shed 2 bases and J shed 10 bases, with 21 bases lying between them. The germline CDR1 and CDR2 sequences are LNHDA and SQIVND (reference sequence). DNA of the CDR3: TGTGCCAGTAGTATACAGGGTTCAATCTCTGGAACGACCATATATTTT. Protein sequence: CASSIQGSISGTTIYF.

The chain couples TRBV7-8 to TRBJ2-7; 8 bases match TRBD2. CDR3 length: 15 amino acids. Germline CDR1 reads SGHVS; CDR2 reads FQNEAQ. After removal of 5 bases from V and 2 bases from J, the junction contained 8 bases not matched to a gene. In DNA, the CDR3 is TGTGCCAGCAGCCCGGCCGGGACTAGGACCTACGAGCAGTACTTC. It is translated as CASSPAGTRTYEQYF.

J is TRBJ2-7 and V is TRBV27, with D perhaps TRBD1 (6 bases). CDR1 and CDR2 from the germline V gene are MNHEY and SMNVEV (reference sequence). CDR3 length: 13 amino acids. Deletions cut 3 bases from V and 4 bases from J, with 10 bases between. For the CDR3, the DNA is TGTGCCAGCAGTTTCCGACAGGCTTACGAGCAGTACTTC. Protein sequence: CASSFRQAYEQYF.

The rearrangement joins TRBV7-3 to TRBJ2-5, with D possibly being TRBD1 (6 bases). The V gene's germline CDR1 is SGHTA and CDR2 FQGTGA. V lost 5 bases and J 5 bases, leaving 15 bases between the germline ends. This CDR3 spans 14 amino acids. The CDR3 region has the DNA TGTGCCAGCAGCCCCCAACAGGGTTGGGAGACCCAGTACTTC. It specifies CASSPQQGWETQYF.

The gene calls are TRBV6-6 and TRBJ1-5, with D unresolved. The CDR3 totals 16 residues. Germline-derived CDR1 and CDR2 are MNHNY and SVGAGI (reference sequence). Between the trimmed V and J ends, which lost 6 bases and 8 bases, there was a span of 23 bases. This chain's CDR3 is CASSDPGGRVGKPQHF. The CDR3, as DNA: TGTGCCAGCAGCGACCCTGGAGGGCGGGTCGGAAAGCCCCAGCATTTT.

V and J are TRBV10-3 and TRBJ2-5; TRBD1 agrees at 7 bases. Germline V gives CDR1 ENHRY, CDR2 SYGVKD. The V gene end was trimmed by 0 bases and the J gene end by 1 base; junction bases not matched to a gene: 2. The CDR3 consists of 15 residues. The CDR3 loop is CAISESKGAQETQYF. Here the CDR3 DNA reads TGTGCCATCAGTGAGTCAAAGGGGGCCCAAGAGACCCAGTACTTC.

The chain combines TRBV7-3 with TRBJ2-7, with 14 bases aligning to TRBD2. V shed 3 bases and J 4 bases; nucleotides not matched to a gene: 2. Germline CDR1 SGHTA, CDR2 FQGTGA. The CDR3 length is 15 residues. CDR3 protein: CASSLGLAGVYEQYF. CDR3 coding DNA: TGTGCCAGCAGCTTGGGACTAGCGGGAGTGTACGAGCAGTACTTC.

The DNA for the CDR3 is TGTGCCAGCAGCTTAGCCGGAGGTCCTAACTATGGCTACACCTTC. Protein: CASSLAGGPNYGYTF. The gene calls are TRBV7-9 and TRBJ1-2; D ambiguous. The CDR3 is 15 residues long. The germline V and J ends were trimmed by 0 bases and 0 bases, with 8 bases remaining between them. Germline V gene data show CDR1 as SEHNR and CDR2 as FQNEAQ (reference sequence).

This rearrangement joins TRBV2 to TRBJ2-1, with 8 bases lining up with TRBD2. The J segment lost 6 bases and the V segment lost 1 base, leaving 11 bases of the junction unmatched. In germline, CDR1 is SNHLY, CDR2 FYNNEI. CDR3 size: 17 residues. This CDR3 is CASSEVTFAGGFNEQFF. The CDR3 DNA reads TGTGCCAGCAGTGAAGTCACCTTCGCGGGGGGTTTCAATGAGCAGTTCTTC.

Only a few counts were recorded for this clone. This chain uses TRBV30 with TRBJ1-6; D gene ambiguous. The CDR3 sequence is 15 residues long. The germline V gene has CDR1 GTSNPN and CDR2 SVGIG (reference sequence). With 0 bases removed from V and 5 bases from J, the gap between germline ends came to 11 bases. The CDR3 spells CAWSVLAQDNSPLHF. The CDR3 region has the DNA TGTGCCTGGAGTGTACTGGCCCAGGATAATTCACCCCTCCACTTT.

This chain connects TRBV19 to TRBJ2-3; the D gene is possibly TRBD2 (6 bases). The germline CDR1 and CDR2 sequences are LNHDA and SQIVND (reference sequence). The CDR3 length is 14 residues. V was clipped by 5 bases and J by 0 bases, with 9 bases between them. The CDR3 region is CASSSGTSTDTQYF. CDR3 nucleotide sequence: TGTGCCAGTAGTTCAGGGACTAGCACAGATACGCAGTATTTT.

The chain has TRBV30 and TRBJ1-1; D is unresolved. Between the trimmed V and J ends, which lost 5 bases and 1 base, there was a span of 5 bases. The CDR3 covers 11 residues. Germline assignment: CDR1 GTSNPN and CDR2 SVGIG (reference sequence). This CDR3 reads CAWVKNTEAFF. CDR3 bases: TGTGCCTGGGTTAAGAACACTGAAGCTTTCTTT. The entire variable domain, with the rest obtained from reference TRBV30 and TRBJ1-1, is as follows: SQTIHQWPATLVQPVGSPLSLECTVEGTSNPNLYWYRQAAGRGLQLLFYSVGIGQISSEVPQNLSASRPQDRQFILSSKKLLLSDSGFYLCAWVKNTEAFFGQGTRLTVV.

This clone was seen a few times. The chain carries TRBV25-1 and TRBJ1-2; D possibly corresponds to TRBD1 (5 bases). Germline loops: CDR1 MGHDK, CDR2 SYGVNS. V was shortened by 10 bases and J by 7 bases, with 13 bases between the two germline ends. This CDR3 region has 11 residues. The CDR3, as DNA: TGTGCCACCGGGGGGTGGGGTGGCTACACCTTC. Amino acid sequence: CATGGWGGYTF.

By share, this clone counts as medium-sized. V gene TRBV7-6 combines with J gene TRBJ2-7; a possible D gene is TRBD2 (5 bases). V lost 2 bases and J lost 0, with 8 bases in between. The CDR3 sequence is 14 residues long. CDR1 SGHVS and CDR2 FNYEAQ come from the germline V gene. DNA of the CDR3: TGTGCCAGCAGCTTACGGGAATTCTCCTACGAGCAGTACTTC. Amino acid sequence: CASSLREFSYEQYF.

V and J are TRBV5-6 and TRBJ2-7; TRBD1 agrees at 8 bases. Germline V lookup: CDR1 SGHDT, CDR2 YYEEEE. Trimming cost V 3 bases and J 3 bases; bases outside gene matches: 8. This CDR3 has 15 residues. CDR3 sequence: CASSSNTDRDYEQYF. CDR3 in DNA: TGTGCCAGCAGCTCTAACACGGACAGGGACTACGAGCAGTACTTC.

This rearrangement joins TRBV6-5 to TRBJ1-1; tentative D call: TRBD1 (5 bases). This CDR3 has 14 amino acids. Trimming removed 6 bases from V and 5 bases from J, with 16 bases in between. Germline CDR1 reads MNHEY; CDR2 reads SVGAGI. DNA of the CDR3: TGTGCCAGCAGGCCTTCCGGGGGAGTGACTGAAGCTTTCTTT. Translated: CASRPSGGVTEAFF.

The rearrangement uses TRBV19 and TRBJ2-7, with D possibly TRBD1 on 5 matching bases. The CDR3 is made up of 15 amino acids. The V end lost 6 bases, the J end lost 2 bases, and 17 bases lay between the germline ends. Germline lookup yields CDR1 LNHDA and CDR2 SQIVND (reference sequence). CDR3 amino acids: CASREAGALTYEQYF. Written as DNA, the CDR3 is TGTGCCAGTAGAGAGGCTGGGGCCCTGACCTACGAGCAGTACTTC.

The chain carries TRBV7-9 and TRBJ2-7, with no clear D. CDR1 SEHNR and CDR2 FQNEAQ come from the germline V gene (reference sequence). The CDR3 is 12 amino acids. V shed 1 base and J shed 3 bases, with 4 bases lying between them. As DNA, the CDR3 is TGTGCCAGCAGCTTAGTCCACTACGAGCAGTACTTC. It yields the protein CASSLVHYEQYF.